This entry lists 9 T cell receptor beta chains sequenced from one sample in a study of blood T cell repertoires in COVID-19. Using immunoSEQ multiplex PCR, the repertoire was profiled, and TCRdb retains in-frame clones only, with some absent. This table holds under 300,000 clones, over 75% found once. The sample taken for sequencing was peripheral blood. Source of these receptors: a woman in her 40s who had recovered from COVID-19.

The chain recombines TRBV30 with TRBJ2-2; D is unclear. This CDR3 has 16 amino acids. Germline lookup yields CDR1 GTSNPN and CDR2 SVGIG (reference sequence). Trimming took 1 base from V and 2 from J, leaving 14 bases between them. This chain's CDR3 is CAWSAHVSPNTGELFF. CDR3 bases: TGTGCCTGGAGTGCCCACGTGAGCCCCAACACCGGGGAGCTGTTTTTT. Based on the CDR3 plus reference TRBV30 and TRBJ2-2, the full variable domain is SQTIHQWPATLVQPVGSPLSLECTVEGTSNPNLYWYRQAAGRGLQLLFYSVGIGQISSEVPQNLSASRPQDRQFILSSKKLLLSDSGFYLCAWSAHVSPNTGELFFGEGSRLTVL.

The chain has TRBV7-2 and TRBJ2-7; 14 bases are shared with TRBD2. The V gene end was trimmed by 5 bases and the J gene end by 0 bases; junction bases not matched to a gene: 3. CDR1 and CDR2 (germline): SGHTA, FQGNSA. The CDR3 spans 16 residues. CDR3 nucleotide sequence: TGTGCCAGCAGCGGGACTAGCGGGAGACACTCCTACGAGCAGTACTTC. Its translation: CASSGTSGRHSYEQYF.

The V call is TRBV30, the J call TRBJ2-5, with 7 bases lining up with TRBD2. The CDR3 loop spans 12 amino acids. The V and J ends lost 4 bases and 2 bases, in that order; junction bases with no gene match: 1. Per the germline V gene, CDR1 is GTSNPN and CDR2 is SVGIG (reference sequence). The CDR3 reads CAWTSGQETQYF. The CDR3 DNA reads TGTGCCTGGACTAGCGGACAAGAGACCCAGTACTTC.

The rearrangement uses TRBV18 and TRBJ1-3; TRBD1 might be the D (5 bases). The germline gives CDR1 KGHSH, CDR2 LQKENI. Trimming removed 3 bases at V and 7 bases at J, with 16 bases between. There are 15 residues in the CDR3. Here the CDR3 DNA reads TGTGCCAGCTCACCCCAGGGAAATCCCCTGAACACCATATATTTT. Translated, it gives CASSPQGNPLNTIYF.

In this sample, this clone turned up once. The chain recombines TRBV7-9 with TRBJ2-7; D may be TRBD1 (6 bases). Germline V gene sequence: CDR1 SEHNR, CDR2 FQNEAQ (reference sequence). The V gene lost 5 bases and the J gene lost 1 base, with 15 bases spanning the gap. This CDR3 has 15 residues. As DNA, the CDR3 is TGTGCCAGCAGCAGGGGACAAGGCCCTTCCTACGAGCAGTACTTC. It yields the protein CASSRGQGPSYEQYF.

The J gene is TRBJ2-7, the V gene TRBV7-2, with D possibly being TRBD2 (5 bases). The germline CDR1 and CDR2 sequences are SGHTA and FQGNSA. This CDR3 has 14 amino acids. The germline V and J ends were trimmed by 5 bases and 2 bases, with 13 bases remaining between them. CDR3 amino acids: CASSPEGGTYEQYF. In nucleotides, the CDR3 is TGTGCCAGCAGCCCAGAGGGCGGAACCTACGAGCAGTACTTC. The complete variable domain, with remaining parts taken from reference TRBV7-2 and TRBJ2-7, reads GAGVSQSPSNKVTEKGKDVELRCDPISGHTALYWYRQSLGQGLEFLIYFQGNSAPDKSGLPSDRFSAERTGGSVSTLTIQRTQQEDSAVYLCASSPEGGTYEQYFGPGTRLTVT.

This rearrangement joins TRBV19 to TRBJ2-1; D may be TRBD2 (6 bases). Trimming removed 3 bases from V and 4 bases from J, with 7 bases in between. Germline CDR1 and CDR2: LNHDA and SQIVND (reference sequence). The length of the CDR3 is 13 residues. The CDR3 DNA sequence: TGTGCCAGTAGTATGGGACTTTACAATGAGCAGTTCTTC. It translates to CASSMGLYNEQFF.

The CDR3 DNA follows: TGTGCCAGCAATCCAGGGACACTGGTATCCGGGGAGCTGTTTTTT. As protein: CASNPGTLVSGELFF. The chain is built from TRBV6-5 and TRBJ2-2; the D gene is possibly TRBD1 (6 bases). The germline CDR1 and CDR2 sequences are MNHEY and SVGAGI. The CDR3 extends over 15 amino acids. Trimming removed 7 bases from V and 6 bases from J, with 18 bases in between.

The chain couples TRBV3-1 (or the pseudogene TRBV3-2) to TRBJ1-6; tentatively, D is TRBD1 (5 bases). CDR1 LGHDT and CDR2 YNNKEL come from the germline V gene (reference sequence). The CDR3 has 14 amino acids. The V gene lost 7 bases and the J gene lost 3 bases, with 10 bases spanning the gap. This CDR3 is CASTWQGYNSPLHF. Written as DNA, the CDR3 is TGTGCCAGCACCTGGCAGGGCTATAATTCACCCCTCCACTTT.